One sample yielded the 29 T cell receptor beta chains listed below, sequenced in a study of shared clonotypes between healthy human individuals. The assay was immunoSEQ multiplex PCR, and TCRdb's table has in-frame clones only and misses some. The sample includes about 2.4 million clones, around 90% of them seen just once. Sequencing used naive CD4+ T cells sorted from blood. The subset: CD45RA+ positively selected. The origin of the receptors is a young man in good health.

The genes are TRBV6-5 and TRBJ2-3; 7 bases match TRBD2. The J segment lost 2 bases and the V segment lost 2 bases, leaving 7 bases of the junction unmatched. Germline-derived CDR1 and CDR2 are MNHEY and SVGAGI. The CDR3 contains 16 residues. The CDR3 protein is CASSYGSSGFTDTQYF. CDR3 nucleotide sequence: TGTGCCAGCAGTTACGGGTCTAGCGGATTCACAGATACGCAGTATTTT.

This chain connects TRBV2 to TRBJ2-3, with no clear D. The V end lost 7 bases, the J end lost 1 base, and 9 bases lay between the germline ends. CDR1 and CDR2 from the germline V gene are SNHLY and FYNNEI. This CDR3 spans 13 amino acids. CDR3 bases: TGTGCCAGCACTCTAGACGGCACAGATACGCAGTATTTT. This codes for CASTLDGTDTQYF.

Concerning this clone: Additional DNA sequences in this sample encode the identical CDR3. V usage is TRBV18 and J usage is TRBJ1-1; no reliable D call. CDR3 length equals 14 residues. V gave up 0 bases and J gave up 0 bases, with 5 bases separating them. Germline V gene sequence: CDR1 KGHSH, CDR2 LQKENI. CDR3 protein: CASSPPSMNTEAFF. CDR3 nucleotides: TGTGCCAGCTCACCACCCAGTATGAACACTGAAGCTTTCTTT.

Comment on this clone: Other DNA sequences in the sample encode the same CDR3. This chain joins TRBV7-9 and TRBJ2-1; 10 bases fit TRBD2. Germline V lookup: CDR1 SEHNR, CDR2 FQNEAQ (reference sequence). V was clipped by 3 bases and J by 1 base; unmatched bases: 3. This CDR3 region has 16 residues. Here the CDR3 DNA reads TGTGCCAGCAGCTTTAGCGGGAGGTCGTCCTACAATGAGCAGTTCTTC. Translation gives CASSFSGRSSYNEQFF.

The rearrangement uses TRBV7-2 and TRBJ1-3; D gene ambiguous. This CDR3 has 15 residues. The germline CDR1 and CDR2 sequences are SGHTA and FQGNSA. Trimming removed 0 bases at V and 4 bases at J, with 10 bases between. CDR3 nucleotides: TGTGCCAGCAGCTTAGCTAGAGGGATCGGAAACACCATATATTTT. This gives the protein CASSLARGIGNTIYF.

This sequence joins TRBV27 and TRBJ1-5, with no clear D. This CDR3 has 13 residues. CDR1 is MNHEY, CDR2 SMNVEV, per germline (reference sequence). V was clipped by 1 base and J by 0 bases, with 1 base between them. The CDR3: CASSLFSNQPQHF. CDR3 in DNA: TGTGCCAGCAGTTTATTTAGCAATCAGCCCCAGCATTTT.

This chain joins TRBV28 and TRBJ1-2; D is perhaps TRBD1 (6 bases). The CDR3 sequence is 13 residues long. Between the trimmed V and J ends, which lost 8 bases and 1 base, there was a span of 11 bases. Germline V lookup: CDR1 MDHEN, CDR2 SYDVKM. The CDR3 DNA reads as TGTGCCAGCTACAGGGACGGTAACTATGGCTACACCTTC. This translates into CASYRDGNYGYTF.

This clone was seen a single time. The chain employs TRBV5-1 and TRBJ2-3; D ambiguous. V shed 0 bases and J shed 4 bases, with 12 bases lying between them. Germline V gene sequence: CDR1 SGHRS, CDR2 YFSETQ. The CDR3 extends over 15 amino acids. The CDR3 sequence is CASSLAVNPADTQYF. CDR3 in DNA: TGCGCCAGCAGCTTGGCGGTCAATCCGGCAGATACGCAGTATTTT.

This chain links TRBV6-5 with TRBJ2-1; D gene uncertain. This CDR3 region has 14 residues. V gave up 8 bases and J gave up 5 bases, with 16 bases separating them. Germline V CDR1 and CDR2: MNHEY, SVGAGI. DNA of the CDR3: TGTGCCAGCCGACACCTCGACATAGACAATGAGCAGTTCTTC. It encodes CASRHLDIDNEQFF.

The J gene is TRBJ2-2, the V gene TRBV9; D is unclear. This CDR3 has 15 amino acids. Germline V gives CDR1 SGDLS, CDR2 YYNGEE. Trimming cost V 4 bases and J 0 bases, with 10 bases left between them. The CDR3 protein is CASSPFNANTGELFF. For the CDR3, the DNA is TGTGCCAGCAGCCCTTTCAACGCGAACACCGGGGAGCTGTTTTTT.

In this sample, this clone turned up once. CDR3 amino acids: CASSQDTPPEAFF. In DNA, the CDR3 is TGCGCCAGCAGCCAAGACACACCTCCTGAAGCTTTCTTT. The genes are TRBV4-1 and TRBJ1-1, with unresolved D. V dropped 0 bases and J dropped 6 bases, with 8 bases sitting between them. There are 13 residues in the CDR3. Germline CDR1 MGHRA, CDR2 YSYEKL.

This clone was seen once. The rearrangement links TRBV5-1 to TRBJ2-5; 8 bases are a match to TRBD2. The trim removed 4 bases at V and 1 base at J, leaving 6 bases unmatched. The germline V gene encodes CDR1 SGHRS and CDR2 YFSETQ. This CDR3 contains 15 residues. The CDR3 region has the DNA TGCGCCAGCAGCATCCCGACTAGCGTCCAAGAGACCCAGTACTTC. It is translated as CASSIPTSVQETQYF.

Points on this clone: The same CDR3 arises from other DNA sequences in this sample as well. V gene TRBV5-4 combines with J gene TRBJ2-3; 12 bases line up with TRBD2. The CDR3 covers 15 residues. The V and J ends lost 1 base and 4 bases, in that order; junction bases with no gene match: 1. The germline V gene has CDR1 SGHNT and CDR2 YYREEE (reference sequence). DNA for the CDR3: TGTGCCAGCAGCTTGACTAGCGGGGGGTCAGATACGCAGTATTTT. Amino acid sequence: CASSLTSGGSDTQYF. The whole variable domain, filled in from reference TRBV5-4 and TRBJ2-3, reads ETGVTQSPTHLIKTRGQQVTLRCSSQSGHNTVSWYQQALGQGPQFIFQYYREEENGRGNFPPRFSGLQFPNYSSELNVNALELDDSALYLCASSLTSGGSDTQYFGPGTRLTVL.

The sample holds one count of this clone. This sample also contains other DNA sequences that code for the same CDR3. The rearrangement joins TRBV6-1 to TRBJ1-5; perhaps TRBD1 as D (5 bases). The CDR3 totals 14 residues. V was shortened by 3 bases and J by 5 bases, with 11 bases between the two germline ends. Germline values: CDR1 MNHNS, CDR2 SASEGT. The CDR3 spells CASSEQGRDQPQHF. The CDR3 DNA is TGTGCCAGCAGTGAGCAGGGACGGGATCAGCCCCAGCATTTT.

The chain links TRBV19 to TRBJ1-5; D is undetermined. CDR1 is LNHDA and CDR2 is SQIVND in the germline V gene (reference sequence). The CDR3 loop spans 15 amino acids. The V and J ends lost 4 bases and 4 bases respectively, with 14 bases between them. The CDR3 loop is CASSTAAGSNQPQHF. The CDR3 region has the DNA TGTGCCAGTAGTACCGCAGCCGGGTCAAATCAGCCCCAGCATTTT.

A remark on this clone: Within the sample, other DNA sequences also encode this same CDR3. The chain links TRBV19 to TRBJ1-6, with D unclear. V dropped 4 bases and J dropped 0 bases, with 4 bases sitting between them. The CDR3 has 14 residues. Germline values: CDR1 LNHDA, CDR2 SQIVND (reference sequence). The CDR3 sequence: CASSSSSYNSPLHF. CDR3 in DNA: TGTGCCAGTAGTAGTAGCTCCTATAATTCACCCCTCCACTTT.

This rearrangement joins TRBV2 to TRBJ2-7; tentatively, D is TRBD1 (5 bases). The CDR3 extends over 14 amino acids. V lost 7 bases to trimming and J lost 1 base, with 14 bases between them. Germline V lookup: CDR1 SNHLY, CDR2 FYNNEI. This chain's CDR3 is CASMGQGQSYEQYF. The CDR3 DNA is TGTGCCAGCATGGGTCAGGGTCAATCCTACGAGCAGTACTTC.

This clone was seen just once. J is TRBJ2-2 and V is TRBV28; D unclear. Germline loops: CDR1 MDHEN, CDR2 SYDVKM. V was cut by 3 bases and J by 6 bases, with 14 bases left in between. The CDR3 runs 15 residues. For the CDR3, the DNA is TGTGCCAGCAGTTTTCGCGTAAGGGCCCCCGGGGAGCTGTTTTTT. This gives the protein CASSFRVRAPGELFF.

The chain employs TRBV6-1 and TRBJ2-1; 10 nucleotides align to TRBD2. The CDR3 totals 22 residues. The trim removed 0 bases at V and 1 base at J, leaving 18 bases unmatched. The germline gives CDR1 MNHNS, CDR2 SASEGT. This chain's CDR3 is CASSEARGLAFGSRWSYNEQFF. CDR3 DNA sequence: TGTGCCAGCAGTGAAGCTAGGGGACTAGCGTTCGGGTCCAGATGGTCCTACAATGAGCAGTTCTTC.

The genes are TRBV5-4 and TRBJ1-2; 8 positions agree with TRBD1. The ends lost 3 bases at V and 2 bases at J; junction bases unmatched: 6. Germline V gene lookup returns CDR1 SGHNT and CDR2 YYREEE (reference sequence). The CDR3 runs 15 residues. In DNA, the CDR3 is TGTGCCAGCAGCTCCGACAGGGGACCCAACTATGGCTACACCTTC. This gives the protein CASSSDRGPNYGYTF.

This rearrangement joins TRBV21-1 to TRBJ2-7; no check of the table's D call, TRBD1, against the DNA was made. TRBV21-1 constitutes a pseudogene. CDR3 length: 12 amino acids. In DNA form, the CDR3 reads TGTGCCAGTTTCAGGGGCTACTACGAGCAGTACTTC. Its translation is CASFRGYYEQYF.

The chain joins TRBV7-8 to TRBJ2-7; D could derive from TRBD1 or TRBD2 (5 bases each). V was pared by 4 bases and J by 2 bases, with 12 bases between. From germline, CDR1 is SGHVS and CDR2 FQNEAQ. This CDR3 contains 14 residues. The CDR3: CASSSGAVTYEQYF. Written as DNA, the CDR3 is TGTGCCAGCAGCTCCGGGGCCGTGACCTACGAGCAGTACTTC.

V gene TRBV30 combines with J gene TRBJ2-7; TRBD2 matches 11 bases. V lost 0 bases to trimming and J lost 0 bases; unmatched junction nucleotides: 7. This CDR3 contains 17 residues. CDR1 and CDR2 from the germline V gene are GTSNPN and SVGIG (reference sequence). The CDR3 DNA sequence: TGTGCCTGGAGTGTCGGGCGGACTAGCGGGTTCTCCTACGAGCAGTACTTC. Its protein is CAWSVGRTSGFSYEQYF. Filled out from reference TRBV30 and TRBJ2-7, the complete variable domain reads SQTIHQWPATLVQPVGSPLSLECTVEGTSNPNLYWYRQAAGRGLQLLFYSVGIGQISSEVPQNLSASRPQDRQFILSSKKLLLSDSGFYLCAWSVGRTSGFSYEQYFGPGTRLTVT.

The CDR3 sequence is CASSPGLAGTNTGELFF. The CDR3 region has the DNA TGCGCCAGCAGCCCGGGACTAGCGGGAACTAACACCGGGGAGCTGTTTTTT. The chain couples TRBV4-3 to TRBJ2-2; 13 nucleotides agree with TRBD2. This CDR3 spans 17 amino acids. CDR1 is LGHNA, CDR2 YSLEER, per germline. The ends lost 4 bases at V and 2 bases at J; junction bases unmatched: 4.

For this clone: The identical CDR3 is also encoded by other nucleotide sequences in the sample. The chain carries TRBV30 and TRBJ2-3; D is unclear. CDR3 length: 12 residues. Germline V gene sequence: CDR1 GTSNPN, CDR2 SVGIG (reference sequence). Trimming pared 2 bases from V and 0 bases from J, leaving 3 bases between. The CDR3 spells CAWSLSTDTQYF. In nucleotides, the CDR3 is TGTGCCTGGAGTTTAAGCACAGATACGCAGTATTTT.

The genes are TRBV6-5 and TRBJ2-3; 7 positions match TRBD2. The J segment lost 5 bases and the V segment lost 5 bases, leaving 10 bases of the junction unmatched. The CDR3 covers 15 residues. From germline, CDR1 is MNHEY and CDR2 SVGAGI. CDR3 protein: CASSPGRVRIDTQYF. The CDR3 DNA reads as TGTGCCAGCAGTCCTGGGAGGGTCCGGATAGATACGCAGTATTTT.

The rearrangement links TRBV7-2 to TRBJ2-7, with TRBD1 matching 7 bases. V trimming: 1 base; J trimming: 2 bases; junction bases outside the gene matches: 5. The germline V gene encodes CDR1 SGHTA and CDR2 FQGNSA. The CDR3 length is 15 residues. This chain's CDR3 is CASSLGQGATYEQYF. As DNA, the CDR3 is TGTGCCAGCAGCTTAGGACAGGGCGCCACCTACGAGCAGTACTTC.

The chain carries TRBV30 and TRBJ2-2; D is uncertain. The CDR3 has 15 amino acids. Trimming shortened V by 0 bases and J by 8 bases, and 16 bases separated the two germline ends. Germline V gene sequence: CDR1 GTSNPN, CDR2 SVGIG (reference sequence). CDR3 loop: CAWSVSQFTSGELFF. In DNA form, the CDR3 reads TGTGCCTGGAGTGTTAGCCAGTTTACCTCTGGGGAGCTGTTTTTT. The entire variable domain, with the rest obtained from reference TRBV30 and TRBJ2-2, is as follows: SQTIHQWPATLVQPVGSPLSLECTVEGTSNPNLYWYRQAAGRGLQLLFYSVGIGQISSEVPQNLSASRPQDRQFILSSKKLLLSDSGFYLCAWSVSQFTSGELFFGEGSRLTVL.

On this clone itself: The sample carries other DNA sequences with the same CDR3. The chain has TRBV19 and TRBJ2-3, with 10 nucleotides matching TRBD2. With 4 bases clipped from V and 1 base from J, the junction kept 2 bases outside the gene matches. Germline CDR1 LNHDA, CDR2 SQIVND (reference sequence). This CDR3 has 15 residues. The CDR3 nucleotides read TGTGCCAGTAGTAGCACTAGCGGGGGCACAGATACGCAGTATTTT. This gives the protein CASSSTSGGTDTQYF.